This is a list of T cell receptor beta chains from one sample in a study of cytomegalovirus exposure and HLA in healthy donors. The table came from immunoSEQ multiplex PCR; TCRdb's copy has only in-frame clones and leaves some out. The repertoire has some 91,000 clones, 60% to 65% of them found once; the top ten carry approximately 2.2%. The sample was PBMCs. These TCRs come from a human donor in good health. Both conserved end residues are part of each CDR3.

V | length | CDR3
TRBV10-3 | 12 | CAIAQGNSPLHF
TRBV6-5 | 13 | CASSYGGDEKLFF
TRBV5-1 | 16 | CASSLDEGAWNTEAFF
TRBV29-1 | 16 | CSVDEGQGGTNEKLFF
TRBV7-7 | 15 | CASSHGTDRTDTQYF
TRBV7-2 | 13 | CASSGQGWDEQFF
TRBV27 | 13 | CASGTGNGNEQFF
TRBV4-3 | 17 | CASSQLQTRRIYNEQFF
TRBV5-1 | 14 | CASRLQGDTGELFF
TRBV19 | 14 | CASSIDGQGAEAFF
TRBV10-3 | 12 | CAISESREKLFF
TRBV10-3 | 16 | CAISKSSSRGTDTQYF
TRBV29-1 | 12 | CSVSSTRTGYTF
TRBV7-9 | 15 | CASSPGVWSRNTIYF
TRBV9 | 13 | CASSVVSGYEQYF
TRBV4-1 | 17 | CASSQVIDRGNQETQYF
TRBV7-9 | 13 | CASSLSSNSPLHF
TRBV6-5 | 15 | CASSWSSLSNEKLFF
TRBV6-5 | 14 | CASSSAGTLNIQYF
TRBV9 | 19 | CASSVAPMTGAGNDGEAFF
TRBV29-1 | 11 | CSGQGADGYTF
TRBV7-9 | 12 | CASSPQSDTQYF
TRBV30 | 15 | CAWRISTGGNSPLHF
TRBV27 | 14 | CASSFLRGNYGYTF
TRBV18 | 15 | CASSPIGSSGNTIYF
TRBV14 | 13 | CASSPDRRYGYPF
TRBV25-1 | 12 | CASGGNHGGYTF
TRBV15 | 14 | CATSWRQGEGEQYF
TRBV6-1 | 13 | CASSEAAEDEAFF
TRBV27 | 16 | CASSLSGRAGNQPQHF
TRBV5-4 | 16 | CASSLGRGRSTDTQYF
TRBV11-3 | 17 | CASSLGPSGGPGETQYF
TRBV29-1 | 13 | CSVEPPVTDTQYF
TRBV10-2 | 13 | CASSLQRDTEAFF
TRBV5-4 | 15 | CASRGGSGRAYEQYF
TRBV30 | 15 | CAWDKYRDRGNTIYF
TRBV5-1 | 13 | CASSLEGDGTQYF
TRBV9 | 17 | CASSAFAGRLSGNTIYF
TRBV18 | 15 | CASSPPGRGNSPLHF
TRBV11-2 | 18 | CASSLGRATWRENTEAFF
TRBV15 | 15 | CATSRDSTGGYGYTF
TRBV7-9 | 14 | CASSLAGTLYEQYF
TRBV30 | 13 | CAWQVAGANVLTF
TRBV4-1 | 14 | CASSLRGQVGGYTF
TRBV4-3 | 15 | CASSQDKHALYEQYF
TRBV7-3 | 14 | CASSLGGSTGELFF
TRBV6-5 | 16 | CASSYSSTGTTDTQYF
TRBV2 | 14 | CASSVSDSNSPLHF
TRBV29-1 | 18 | CSVEDPPGQAQANTEAFF
TRBV5-1 | 16 | CASSPSYSPGNTEAFF
TRBV18 | 15 | CASSPRGGFNYGYTF
TRBV6-4 | 15 | CASSDKGGSNSPLHF
TRBV18 | 14 | CANSGGGQSNEQFF